A single sample gave rise to the 3 T cell receptor beta chains below, sequenced in a study of shared clonotypes between healthy human individuals. Libraries were prepared by immunoSEQ multiplex PCR; TCRdb keeps only in-frame clonotypes and omits some of them. This table holds 2 million to 2.5 million clones, approximately 96% found once. Sample: naive CD4+ T cells sorted from blood. The subset was: CD45RA+ positively selected. The receptor set was obtained from a man aged 18 to 30 in good health.

This clone was recorded only once. The V and J genes are TRBV7-9 and TRBJ1-1; D gene uncertain. CDR3 length equals 14 residues. V lost 0 bases, J lost 5 bases, and 10 bases lay in between. Germline CDR1 reads SEHNR; CDR2 reads FQNEAQ (reference sequence). The CDR3 bases are TGTGCCAGCAGCTTAGCTCTTGGGGAAACTGAAGCTTTCTTT. Protein sequence: CASSLALGETEAFF. The full variable domain, in which reference TRBV7-9 and TRBJ1-1 provide the parts outside the CDR3, is DTGVSQNPRHKITKRGQNVTFRCDPISEHNRLYWYRQTLGQGPEFLTYFQNEAQLEKSRLLSDRFSAERPKGSFSTLEIQRTEQGDSAMYLCASSLALGETEAFFGQGTRLTVV.

This sequence joins TRBV5-1 and TRBJ2-7, with unresolved D. CDR1 and CDR2 from the germline V gene are SGHRS and YFSETQ. Between the trimmed V and J ends, which lost 4 bases and 0 bases, there was a span of 14 bases. The CDR3 consists of 15 residues. The CDR3 reads CASSTAVSSSYEQYF. The CDR3 bases are TGCGCCAGCAGCACCGCCGTCTCAAGCTCCTACGAGCAGTACTTC.

The J gene is TRBJ1-4, the V gene TRBV7-2, with a tentative D call TRBD1 (6 bases). From germline, CDR1 is SGHTA and CDR2 FQGNSA. This CDR3 has 15 residues. V was shortened by 2 bases and J by 3 bases, with 10 bases between the two germline ends. DNA of the CDR3: TGTGCCAGCAGCTTACGAGGGGGGGCTAATGAAAAACTGTTTTTT. It specifies CASSLRGGANEKLFF.